This T cell receptor beta chain was captured in a study of blood T cell repertoires in COVID-19 (dated by TCRdb to about 2020). Describing the broader study: The collaborator samples originated in the United States, Italy and Spain and spanned the acute and convalescent phases of COVID-19. A de-identified subject ID, COVID-19 status, age in years and sex were almost always included in the sample metadata. The material from the prospective study consisted of cDNA or gDNA derived from T cells, B-cell-depleted T cells, or PBMCs. Subjects who had been exposed to COVID-19, were actively infected with it, or had recovered from it provided the deeply sampled blood TCRbeta repertoires that made up the dataset. A freely available public database, intended as a resource for researchers studying the immune response to SARS-CoV-2, is where the repertoires were released. Where HLA class I and class II types were available, the types were taken from metadata supplied by the sample provider, not from assay-based typing. The samples were drawn from the first 160 participants of the ongoing ImmuneRACE study and from 1,254 subjects provided by 6 global collaborators. On the study overall, not on this receptor specifically: How much clinical and demographic metadata was included differed by source and by participant, and the metadata was provided uncurated.

Measured from the cysteine to the phenylalanine, the CDR3 is 15 residues long. The kept DNA is CDR3 alone, 45 bases in frame from the first base. CDR1 and CDR2, per the germline V gene, are SGHRS and YFSETQ. Trimming accounts for 4 bases at V and 4 bases at J, while the number of junction bases matched to no gene is 4. Collaborating institutions collected whole blood in K2EDTA tubes following their own protocols. Collaborator samples were shipped for TCRbeta analysis as frozen whole blood, isolated PBMCs, or DNA extracted from either sample type. The immunoSEQ Assay, a bias-controlled multiplex PCR, was used to amplify TCRbeta CDR3 regions from genomic DNA. The authors processed their data as follows. The number of nucleated cells in each sample was estimated by amplification of reference gene primers within the assay. To quantify the absolute abundance of each unique TCRbeta CDR3 rearrangement, sequence reads were collapsed and filtered. For each sample, productive Simpson clonality was calculated as the square root of Simpson's diversity index across productive rearrangements. The immuneACCESS repertoire file appears here via TCRdb, limited to in-frame rearrangements. These files lack a portion of the clones; in checked studies, under half of the deficit traces to unresolved V genes, and the cause of the others is not known. That table is the source of V, J and clone size, and D and trimming were worked out from the DNA. The table for this sample lists around 150,000 clones; 85% of them were counted only once. The leading ten clones occupy about 3% of the sample.

Details on this clone: Its antigen is unknown. Qualities for individual bases were not recorded, and no much larger clone is one base off.

The sequence derives from a human donor with acute or convalescent COVID-19. The donor label of this sample is uncertain. In this chain, TRBV5-1 is recombined with TRBJ2-7; 14 central nucleotides agree with TRBD2. Sequences were obtained from peripheral blood. The DNA sequence is given as TGCGCCAGCAGCGGGGGACTAGCGGGGGTATACGAGCAGTACTTC. Its amino acids are CASSGGLAGVYEQYF.